These T cell receptor beta chains were read from a single sample in a study of blood T cell repertoires in COVID-19. Clones were sequenced by immunoSEQ multiplex PCR, and TCRdb holds only the in-frame ones, with some missing. Of about 300,000 clones in the sample, about 90% are singletons; the top ten hold about 1.7%. Sequenced input: peripheral blood. The receptors were gathered from a woman in her twenties or thirties with COVID-19, enrolled during active disease. Each CDR3 is given without its conserved first and last residue. Each record gives: J gene, V gene, CDR3 protein.

J gene: TRBJ1-2
V gene: TRBV12-3/TRBV12-4
CDR3 protein: ASSSRTNYGYT

J gene: TRBJ2-1
V gene: TRBV15
CDR3 protein: ATSSRLAGGQKPYNEQF

J gene: TRBJ1-4
V gene: TRBV7-9
CDR3 protein: ASSWPLGGQGAEKLF

J gene: TRBJ1-6
V gene: TRBV30
CDR3 protein: AWRGARVSPLH

J gene: TRBJ1-4
V gene: TRBV19
CDR3 protein: ANTPGQVDNEKLF

J gene: TRBJ1-2
V gene: TRBV19
CDR3 protein: ASSQGQVGAGYT

J gene: TRBJ1-4
V gene: TRBV18
CDR3 protein: ASSPAGNEKLF

J gene: TRBJ2-3
V gene: TRBV9
CDR3 protein: ASSVKTSGGGTDTQY

J gene: TRBJ1-3
V gene: TRBV6-5
CDR3 protein: AIQSDFSGNTIY

J gene: TRBJ2-7
V gene: TRBV30
CDR3 protein: AWSWAGRRTIYEQY

J gene: TRBJ2-1
V gene: TRBV27
CDR3 protein: ASSLSEGDEQF

J gene: TRBJ1-6
V gene: TRBV30
CDR3 protein: AWSVLGARSPLH

J gene: TRBJ2-5
V gene: TRBV4-1
CDR3 protein: ASSTLAGGQETQY

J gene: TRBJ1-5
V gene: TRBV5-5
CDR3 protein: ASSVGLLNQPQH

J gene: TRBJ2-1
V gene: TRBV24-1
CDR3 protein: ATSVASHEQF

J gene: TRBJ2-1
V gene: TRBV3-1/TRBV3-2
CDR3 protein: ASSQRDYNEQF

J gene: TRBJ1-2
V gene: TRBV28
CDR3 protein: ASSLSGINYGYT

J gene: TRBJ1-2
V gene: TRBV5-4
CDR3 protein: ASSLALNYGYT

J gene: TRBJ1-1
V gene: TRBV3-1/TRBV3-2
CDR3 protein: ASSLTRHTEAF

J gene: TRBJ2-7
V gene: TRBV19
CDR3 protein: ASRQGASYEQY

J gene: TRBJ2-1
V gene: TRBV3-1/TRBV3-2
CDR3 protein: ASSPRPGNEQF

J gene: TRBJ1-6
V gene: TRBV27
CDR3 protein: ASSWGEGSPLH

J gene: TRBJ2-1
V gene: TRBV5-1
CDR3 protein: ASSSRTGPPIVEQF

J gene: TRBJ1-2
V gene: TRBV25-1
CDR3 protein: ASSGRNHRGGYT

J gene: TRBJ1-1
V gene: TRBV6-1
CDR3 protein: ASSGRQGSVSNTEAF

J gene: TRBJ1-1
V gene: TRBV12-3/TRBV12-4
CDR3 protein: ASSTGFDAF

J gene: TRBJ1-2
V gene: TRBV9
CDR3 protein: ASSVGGDGYT

J gene: TRBJ1-2
V gene: TRBV24-1
CDR3 protein: ATSGYRDRPNYGYT

J gene: TRBJ1-4
V gene: TRBV2
CDR3 protein: ASAQTGVYEKLF

J gene: TRBJ2-5
V gene: TRBV6-2/TRBV6-3
CDR3 protein: ASSYLIGGSDQETQY

J gene: TRBJ1-5
V gene: TRBV7-8
CDR3 protein: ASSADSHSNQPQH

J gene: TRBJ2-3
V gene: TRBV28
CDR3 protein: ASGTADTDTQY

J gene: TRBJ1-2
V gene: TRBV6-5
CDR3 protein: ASSYQPTALYGYT

J gene: TRBJ1-5
V gene: TRBV19
CDR3 protein: ASRGGREVPGQPQH

J gene: TRBJ2-5
V gene: TRBV5-4
CDR3 protein: ASSFEGDQETQY

J gene: TRBJ2-4
V gene: TRBV27
CDR3 protein: ASSLLGRGLNIQY

J gene: TRBJ1-1
V gene: TRBV6-1
CDR3 protein: ASSDRGSAF

J gene: TRBJ1-1
V gene: TRBV7-7
CDR3 protein: ASSLLANTEAF

J gene: TRBJ2-4
V gene: TRBV7-6
CDR3 protein: ASSLGQGLNIQY

J gene: TRBJ1-6
V gene: TRBV19
CDR3 protein: ASSFGQPDNSPLH

J gene: TRBJ1-5
V gene: TRBV4-1
CDR3 protein: ASSRDRGRGNNQPQH

J gene: TRBJ2-1
V gene: TRBV24-1
CDR3 protein: ATSDPAGGPGEQF

J gene: TRBJ2-3
V gene: TRBV3-1/TRBV3-2
CDR3 protein: ASSQRGATDTQY

J gene: TRBJ2-5
V gene: TRBV18
CDR3 protein: ASSPGGVPPKETQY

J gene: TRBJ2-3
V gene: TRBV5-1
CDR3 protein: ASSWILTGRVDTQY

J gene: TRBJ2-1
V gene: TRBV9
CDR3 protein: ASSPPSAVIGNEQF

J gene: TRBJ2-5
V gene: TRBV29-1
CDR3 protein: SVERPGLTETQY

J gene: TRBJ2-1
V gene: TRBV25-1
CDR3 protein: ASGENFKPYNEQF

J gene: TRBJ2-3
V gene: TRBV7-2
CDR3 protein: ASSFGSTDTQY

J gene: TRBJ1-2
V gene: TRBV2
CDR3 protein: ASTASGTGVGGYT

J gene: TRBJ2-2
V gene: TRBV19
CDR3 protein: ASSIPYTGELF

J gene: TRBJ1-2
V gene: TRBV5-5
CDR3 protein: ASSPRDRLYGYT

J gene: TRBJ1-6
V gene: TRBV12-3/TRBV12-4
CDR3 protein: ASSPEDNSPLH

J gene: TRBJ1-2
V gene: TRBV18
CDR3 protein: ASSPQGMAYGYT

J gene: TRBJ2-5
V gene: TRBV7-6
CDR3 protein: ASSSPGGLEETQY